This is a list of T cell receptor beta chains from one sample in a study of technical replicates of blood from a handful of donors. The protocol was immunoSEQ multiplex PCR, while the TCRdb copy is restricted to in-frame clones and leaves out a portion. The sample records 80,000 to 85,000 clones, 89% being singletons. Sequencing input: T cells isolated from PBMCs. Every receptor here comes from a human donor in good health. The CDR3 runs from the conserved cysteine through the conserved F or W. The D gene is left open where the match is weak. Only part of the rows carry a size: once, few, many, or a class if the clone is expanded.

d_call	v_call	clone_size	cdr3_aa
TRBD2	TRBV11-3	.	CASSRGASGRADTQYF
TRBD2	TRBV18	once	CASSPSLSSGRVYEQYF
TRBD2	TRBV9	.	CASSVDRGGNTDTQYF
.	TRBV9	.	CASSGSGPYNEQFF
.	TRBV5-6	.	CASSTGHQPQHF
.	TRBV7-9	once	CASKSNSDRGANQPQHF
.	TRBV7-8	.	CASAPGLADEQYF
.	TRBV6-6	.	CASSYELQVDNQPQHF
TRBD2	TRBV13	.	CASSAFRLAEETQYF
.	TRBV11-2	.	CASSLLWGAGESEQFF
.	TRBV7-9	.	CASSPVRGTGYTF
.	TRBV28	once	CAGGSSSYNEQFF
TRBD2	TRBV27	few	CASNREAGLDTGELFF
.	TRBV7-9	.	CASSPTLTVLYEQYF
TRBD1	TRBV5-4	.	CASSLGQGNEQYF
.	TRBV18	.	CASSPRTETYEQYF
.	TRBV27	.	CASKLPNSYEQYF
TRBD2	TRBV5-1	.	CASSGGEDPSSGANVLTF
.	TRBV7-3	.	CASSLIDGHEQYF
.	TRBV27	.	CASSGYRKNNEQFF
.	TRBV21-1	.	CASSSDRGEQPQHF
TRBD1	TRBV7-2	.	CASDRGSSGANVLTF
TRBD1	TRBV30	few	CAWTGQGALHEKLFF
.	TRBV6-5	once	CATKRGTITDTQYF
.	TRBV9	once	CASSVGQGTGELFF
TRBD1	TRBV4-1	few	CASSQGQGYEKLFF
TRBD1	TRBV7-6	.	CASSSWQGEVGDGYTF
TRBD1	TRBV4-1	.	CASSRRTGSPQETQYF
TRBD1	TRBV19	.	CASSLQGQGGNQPQHF
.	TRBV4-2	.	CASSQVGGQETQYF
.	TRBV4-1	.	CASSQVGENEQFF
.	TRBV6-5	.	CASSRVQGGEQFF
TRBD1	TRBV2	.	CASRLGQGTEAFF
.	TRBV5-1	few	CASSWQHNNQETQYF
.	TRBV11-3	.	CASSLESGSYNEQFF
.	TRBV28	.	CASGRPDTGELFF
TRBD1	TRBV29-1	.	CSVEGAGTEAFF
TRBD2	TRBV30	.	CAWSVLGGRWETQYF
TRBD2	TRBV27	.	CASSLFQRGYNEQFF
.	TRBV19	.	CASSPLLRAYEQYF
.	TRBV20-1	.	CSASNGNEQYF
TRBD2	TRBV9	.	CASSVDTSGSGNEQFF
TRBD1	TRBV19	.	CASSRDRDREQFF
.	TRBV2	.	CASTLDLFQETQYF
.	TRBV7-8	.	CASSLFSWRGAVGQPQHF
.	TRBV2	few	CASTERGTFQPQHF
TRBD2	TRBV7-9	once	CATPGLYNEQFF
.	TRBV30	.	CAWNGGNGNTIYF
TRBD2	TRBV9	.	CASGRLADNEQFF
.	TRBV30	.	CAWSVKVAPYEQYF
TRBD1	TRBV29-1	.	CSVELTGTAFSYGYTF
TRBD1	TRBV10-3	.	CAISEGQGEKLFF
TRBD1	TRBV19	.	CASSTETGGFSLAKNIQYF
.	TRBV7-9	.	CASSPRDFNEKLFF
TRBD1	TRBV6-5	.	CASSRTGGHQPQHF